A single T cell receptor (beta chain) is shown here with its context. Its antigen is unidentified. The junction shows a germline mismatch at one end, possibly a read error. CDR1 and CDR2 from the germline V gene are SGHAT and FQNNGV. The CDR3 loop spans 16 amino acids. The sample comes from a study of tumor-infiltrating lymphocytes in primary liver carcinoma. About the research overall: Men as well as women, aged 30 to 69 years, made up the patients.

The study's findings and limits: Tumor region pairs shared more overlap than did tumor-adjacent and tumor-blood pairs.

Joint extraction of RNA and DNA used roughly 18-34 mg of bulk tissue that was unsorted. Patients underwent resection of primary liver carcinoma. TCR beta cDNA was prepared out of roughly 450 ng total RNA by means of a constant-region primer. It was through three nested multiplex PCR rounds of slightly modified ARM-PCR that TCR beta libraries arose. The first two PCR rounds, around 11 cycles each, used TRBV1-TRBV30 forward primers and a C-beta reverse primer. TCRdb re-called the multiplex PCR reads with MiXCR, one entry per CDR3 protein. The table shows around 60,000 distinct CDR3 sequences, with around 64% occurring only once.

This chain joins TRBV11-2 and TRBJ1-1; unclear D gene. The sequence was collected from a man aged 40-49 years with primary liver carcinoma and hepatitis B virus infection. The sample was liver tumor tissue from sampling region 4. The subset denotes: tumor region T4, right-lateral pole. The CDR3 protein is CASSQGRAGVFTEVFF. In DNA form, the CDR3 reads TGTGCCAGCAGCCAAGGTAGGGCAGGAGTCTTCACTGAAGTTTTCTTT.